The 13 T cell receptor beta chains given below trace back to one sample, sequenced in a study of human T cells and chemical hapten exposure. MiXCR, run by TCRdb on the RACE reads, gives a single entry per CDR3 protein. The data hold about 140,000 distinct CDR3 sequences, with 12% observed a single time. Documented time point: patch test 2, 6 weeks after DPC sensitization. Stated treatment: therapeutic diphenylcyclopropenone sensitization with weekly scalp DPC. The specimen comprised whole blood, sampled in connection with sensitization to the hapten diphenylcyclopropenone (DPC). The source of these receptors is a woman aged 50 to 60 with alopecia areata. Some clones in this sample may be carry-over from other donors' samples.

There are many counts of this clonotype. The chain employs TRBV12-3 or TRBV12-4 and TRBJ1-1; the D is unclear. The V gene lost 0 bases and the J gene lost 10 bases, with 12 bases spanning the gap. This CDR3 comprises 13 residues. CDR3 bases: TGTGCCAGCAGTTTAGCGTACAGTGCGGGAGCTTTCTTT. Translated, it gives CASSLAYSAGAFF.

The chain carries TRBV19 and TRBJ2-1; 8 bases agree with TRBD2. V shed 4 bases, J shed 9 bases, and the junction held 11 bases outside the gene matches. This CDR3 has 15 residues. Germline CDR1 LNHDA, CDR2 SQIVND (reference sequence). The CDR3 protein is CASSTLKRERSEQFF. CDR3 nucleotides: TGTGCCAGTAGTACCTTGAAGCGGGAGAGAAGTGAGCAGTTCTTC.

The chain links TRBV5-1 to TRBJ2-1, with TRBD2 matching over 13 bases. Germline V gene lookup returns CDR1 SGHRS and CDR2 YFSETQ. This CDR3 has 16 amino acids. The junction had 8 bases not matched to a gene; V was cut back by 4 bases and J by 7 bases. CDR3 region: CASSTGGLAGVNEQFF. The CDR3 DNA reads TGCGCCAGCAGCACGGGAGGACTAGCGGGAGTTAATGAGCAGTTCTTC. The full variable domain, in which reference TRBV5-1 and TRBJ2-1 provide the parts outside the CDR3, is KAGVTQTPRYLIKTRGQQVTLSCSPISGHRSVSWYQQTPGQGLQFLFEYFSETQRNKGNFPGRFSGRQFSNSRSEMNVSTLELGDSALYLCASSTGGLAGVNEQFFGPGTRLTVL.

This clonotype has just a few counts. The chain couples TRBV28 to TRBJ2-5; perhaps TRBD1 as D (6 bases). The germline CDR1 and CDR2 sequences are MDHEN and SYDVKM. Trimming took off 3 bases at V and 0 bases at J, with 11 bases between the two ends. The length of the CDR3 is 15 residues. CDR3 in DNA: TGTGCCAGCAGTTTCAGGGACACGGACCAAGAGACCCAGTACTTC. Its translation: CASSFRDTDQETQYF.

This clonotype was picked up a small number of times. V and J are TRBV7-8 and TRBJ2-1; D perhaps matches TRBD2 (5 bases). There are 16 residues in the CDR3. Trimming removed 3 bases from V and 0 bases from J, with 12 bases in between. Per germline, CDR1 SGHVS and CDR2 FQNEAQ. The CDR3 loop is CASSLRRGSSYNEQFF. The DNA for the CDR3 is TGTGCCAGCAGCTTGCGCCGGGGAAGCTCCTACAATGAGCAGTTCTTC.

The rearrangement links TRBV27 to TRBJ1-3; tentatively, D is TRBD1 (5 bases). The CDR3 has 17 amino acids. Per germline, CDR1 MNHEY and CDR2 SMNVEV (reference sequence). V lost 0 bases to trimming and J lost 0 bases, with 12 bases between them. The CDR3 coding sequence is TGTGCCAGCAGTTTATCAGAGGGGAGTCACTCTGGAAACACCATATATTTT. Protein: CASSLSEGSHSGNTIYF.

The chain employs TRBV20-1 and TRBJ1-6; maybe TRBD1 (5 bases). The CDR3 covers 13 residues. Germline CDR1 is DFQATT and CDR2 is SNEGSKA (reference sequence). V shed 3 bases and J shed 5 bases, with 8 bases lying between them. CDR3 sequence (DNA): TGCAGTGCTAGGGGCAGGGATAATTCACCCCTCCACTTT. Its translation: CSARGRDNSPLHF.

This clonotype occurred many times. The chain is built from TRBV5-4 and TRBJ1-2; D unclear. Trimming left V 0 bases short and J 7 bases short, with 13 bases between. Germline V CDR1 and CDR2: SGHNT, YYREEE (reference sequence). The CDR3 covers 14 residues. The CDR3 sequence is CASSLESALRGYTF. In DNA form, the CDR3 reads TGTGCCAGCAGCTTGGAGTCGGCTTTACGTGGCTACACCTTC.

This clonotype was recorded many times. This chain links TRBV11-2 with TRBJ2-4, with 12 bases aligning to TRBD2. CDR1 and CDR2 from the germline V gene are SGHAT and FQNNGV. V trimming: 6 bases; J trimming: 2 bases; junction bases outside the gene matches: 5. The CDR3 totals 16 residues. The CDR3 protein is CASRWTSGVTKNIQYF. DNA of the CDR3: TGTGCCAGCAGGTGGACTAGCGGGGTGACCAAAAACATTCAGTACTTC.

This clonotype was counted ten times or more. The chain uses TRBV6-2 or TRBV6-3 and TRBJ1-2; 7 nucleotides line up with TRBD1. CDR3 length: 13 residues. Germline lookup yields CDR1 MNHEY and CDR2 SVGEGT. The junction had 12 bases not matched to a gene; V was cut back by 10 bases and J by 7 bases. The CDR3 sequence is CATCLTGLSGYTF. CDR3 sequence (DNA): TGTGCCACCTGCTTGACAGGGTTGAGTGGCTACACCTTC.

V gene TRBV30 combines with J gene TRBJ1-6, with D possibly TRBD1 on 6 matching bases. There are 14 residues in the CDR3. Trimming shortened V by 0 bases and J by 14 bases, and 17 bases separated the two germline ends. CDR1 and CDR2 (germline): GTSNPN, SVGIG (reference sequence). CDR3 bases: TGTGCCTGGAGTGTACCCGACCGCAGGGGAGCCCTCCACTTT. Translating it yields CAWSVPDRRGALHF.

This clonotype was detected a few times. The V call is TRBV20-1, the J call TRBJ2-7, with 9 nucleotides matching TRBD2. The length of the CDR3 is 16 residues. Germline-derived CDR1 and CDR2 are DFQATT and SNEGSKA (reference sequence). V dropped 3 bases and J dropped 3; count of bases not matched to a gene: 12. The CDR3 nucleotides are TGCAGTGCTAGCCACTCTAGCGGGGCCCGCTACTACGAGCAGTACTTC. This translates into CSASHSSGARYYEQYF.

The V call is TRBV28, the J call TRBJ1-1, with D uncertain. The germline CDR1 and CDR2 sequences are MDHEN and SYDVKM. The CDR3 length is 10 residues. V lost 9 bases and J lost 7, with 9 bases in between. This CDR3 is CASGWGEAFF. The CDR3 coding sequence is TGTGCCAGTGGGTGGGGTGAAGCTTTCTTT.